Listed below are T cell receptor beta chains from one sample, sequenced in a study of T-cell memory formation after mild COVID-19. TCRdb ran MiXCR on the 5' RACE reads and lists one entry per CDR3 protein. Altogether about 390,000 distinct CDR3 sequences are present, 16% being singletons, with the ten largest covering roughly 21%. Specimen: PBMCs or a T cell subset sorted from them (not recorded which). Receptors were obtained from a man aged 18 to 29 who had mild COVID-19 (a few samples of this study predate the infection). Cell type and time point are not known. Both conserved end residues are part of each CDR3. A D gene is named only where the DNA matches it firmly. Clone size is given for some rows only: seen once, a few or many times, or a class if the clone is expanded.

.	TRBV12-3/TRBV12-4	.	TRBJ1-1	TGTGCCAGCAGGACCGGGACGGGGCAAGCTTTCTTT	CASRTGTGQAFF
few	TRBV7-9	.	TRBJ1-4	TGTGCCAGCAGCCACTTTCGTAATAAGGATGAAAAACTGTTTTTT	CASSHFRNKDEKLFF
.	TRBV12-3/TRBV12-4	.	TRBJ1-1	TGTGCCAGCAGTTTAATGGGGACTGCTTTCTTT	CASSLMGTAFF
.	TRBV24-1	.	TRBJ2-1	TGTGCCACCAGTGATTTGCCGGGACGAGCTTACAATGAGCAGTTCTTC	CATSDLPGRAYNEQFF
.	TRBV5-1	TRBD1	TRBJ2-7	TGCGCCAGCAGCAAAACAGGGGATCCCTACGAGCAGTACTTC	CASSKTGDPYEQYF
.	TRBV7-7	TRBD2	TRBJ2-1	TGTGCCAGCAGCCCAGGGTTTGGCGGGGGGGCCGGTAATGAGCAGTTCTTC	CASSPGFGGGAGNEQFF
many	TRBV9	TRBD2	TRBJ2-1	TGTGCCAGCAGCTCAGTAGCGGGGGCCTACAATGAGCAGTTCTTC	CASSSVAGAYNEQFF
.	TRBV6-1	.	TRBJ1-4	TGTGCCAGCAGTGGGCAGACAGCATCTAATGAAAAACTGTTTTTT	CASSGQTASNEKLFF
many	TRBV7-2	.	TRBJ2-7	TGTGCCAGCAGCTTAGTAGGAGGGGGCGAGCAGTACTTC	CASSLVGGGEQYF
few	TRBV5-5	.	TRBJ2-5	TGTGCCAGCATCATACAGGGCGGCCAAGAGACCCAGTACTTC	CASIIQGGQETQYF
.	TRBV5-1	.	TRBJ2-3	TGCGCCAGCAGGGGTGGCGGGGGCCTCACAGATACGCAGTATTTT	CASRGGGGLTDTQYF